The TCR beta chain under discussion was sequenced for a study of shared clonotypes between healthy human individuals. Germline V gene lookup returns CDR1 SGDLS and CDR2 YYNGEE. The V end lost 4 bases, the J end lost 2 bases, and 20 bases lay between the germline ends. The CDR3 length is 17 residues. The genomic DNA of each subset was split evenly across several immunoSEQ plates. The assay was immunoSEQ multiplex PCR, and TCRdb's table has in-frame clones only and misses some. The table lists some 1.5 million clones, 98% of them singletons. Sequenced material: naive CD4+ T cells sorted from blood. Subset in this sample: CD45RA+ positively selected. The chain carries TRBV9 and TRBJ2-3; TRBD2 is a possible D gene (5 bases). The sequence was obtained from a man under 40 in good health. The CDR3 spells CASSPRGRPILTDTQYF. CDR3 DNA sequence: TGTGCCAGCAGCCCTAGAGGGCGGCCAATACTCACAGATACGCAGTATTTT. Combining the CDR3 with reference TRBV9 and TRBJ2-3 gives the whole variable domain DSGVTQTPKHLITATGQRVTLRCSPRSGDLSVYWYQQSLDQGLQFLIQYYNGEERAKGNILERFSAQQFPDLHSELNLSSLELGDSALYFCASSPRGRPILTDTQYFGPGTRLTVL.